This TCR beta chain is from a study of blood T cell repertoires in COVID-19. With regard to this clone: Other DNA sequences from this sample encode an identical CDR3 as well.

The method was immunoSEQ multiplex PCR; TCRdb's version includes in-frame clones alone and lacks a portion of them. The data hold about 200,000 clones, with under 90% observed a single time. With 4 bases removed from V and 7 bases from J, the gap between germline ends came to 8 bases. CDR3 length: 12 amino acids. Germline assignment: CDR1 SNHLY and CDR2 FYNNEI. The gene calls are TRBV2 and TRBJ1-5; D is uncertain. Source material: peripheral blood. This TCR derives from a man aged 55 to 69 who had recovered from COVID-19. The CDR3 sequence is CASSGGGQPQHF. The CDR3 region has the DNA TGTGCCAGCAGTGGGGGAGGGCAGCCCCAGCATTTT.